This T cell receptor (beta chain) was recovered during a study of spatial heterogeneity in lung cancer. Background on the study: Alpha-chain sequences were consistently detected less often than beta-chain sequences. The average appearance count of each unique TCR and UMI combination in raw reads was more than ten. Overall study results and limits: Resection saw ubiquitous expanded tumor TCRs appear in blood more than follow-up did.

Described time point: sample taken at primary tumor resection. The input material, whole RNA from tumor, nontumor lung or frozen PBMC, was sequenced unsorted. The CDR3 extends over 15 amino acids. CDR1 is MNHNS and CDR2 is SASEGT in the germline V gene. V was clipped by 8 bases and J by 6 bases, with 20 bases between them. This clonotype appeared a few times. What it recognizes is unknown. TCRdb itself ran the 5' RACE reads through MiXCR, one entry per CDR3 protein. This table has about 80,000 distinct CDR3 sequences, approximately 8.1% appearing once. The V call is TRBV6-1, the J call TRBJ1-5; D might be TRBD1 (5 bases). The receptor's source is a male donor with early-stage non-small cell lung cancer. The starting material was PBMCs, obtained at surgery. The CDR3 loop is CASQVGAEKGQPQHF. The CDR3 DNA is TGTGCCAGCCAGGTTGGGGCGGAGAAGGGTCAGCCCCAGCATTTT.